Below are 18 T cell receptor beta chains sequenced from a single sample in a study of monozygotic twins with inflammatory bowel disease. After re-calling the 5' RACE reads, TCRdb lists one entry per CDR3 protein, DNA absent. This table lists about 110,000 distinct CDR3 sequences. Sequencing was performed on blood. The receptors derive from a human donor with ulcerative colitis or Crohn's disease, or a healthy co-twin of an affected twin (not recorded which).

The chain recombines TRBV29-1 with TRBJ1-2; checking the TCRdb D call of TRBD1 is not possible without DNA. The germline CDR1 and CDR2 sequences are SQVTM and ANQGSEA. The CDR3 loop spans 18 amino acids. The CDR3 reads CSVQFREKRGRRPYGYTF.

V gene TRBV15 combines with J gene TRBJ2-3; without DNA, the TCRdb call of TRBD2 cannot be checked. This CDR3 spans 15 amino acids. The germline V gene has CDR1 LNHNV and CDR2 YYDKDF (reference sequence). The CDR3 reads CATSRDGGYTDTQYF. Drawing the rest from reference TRBV15 and TRBJ2-3, the complete variable domain is DAMVIQNPRYQVTQFGKPVTLSCSQTLNHNVMYWYQQKSSQAPKLLFHYYDKDFNNEADTPDNFQSRRPNTSFCFLDIRSPGLGDTAMYLCATSRDGGYTDTQYFGPGTRLTVL.

The rearrangement links TRBV7-9 to TRBJ2-7; without DNA, the TCRdb call of TRBD1 cannot be checked. Germline CDR1 is SEHNR and CDR2 is FQNEAQ (reference sequence). The CDR3 has 15 amino acids. This CDR3 reads CASSLYSRASYEQYF.

The chain uses TRBV7-2 and TRBJ2-5. Per germline, CDR1 SGHTA and CDR2 FQGNSA. The CDR3 contains 14 residues. This CDR3 reads CASSLVDEGETQYF.

This sequence joins TRBV2 and TRBJ1-1. Germline CDR1 is SNHLY and CDR2 is FYNNEI. The CDR3 loop spans 13 amino acids. The CDR3 here is CASRGRAGVDAFF.

The chain employs TRBV27 and TRBJ1-4; TCRdb proposes TRBD1, but this gene call is untestable without DNA. CDR1 is MNHEY and CDR2 is SMNVEV in the germline V gene (reference sequence). CDR3 length equals 14 residues. The CDR3 loop is CASSFTGGNEKLFF. Based on the CDR3 plus reference TRBV27 and TRBJ1-4, the full variable domain is EAQVTQNPRYLITVTGKKLTVTCSQNMNHEYMSWYRQDPGLGLRQIYYSMNVEVTDKGDVPEGYKVSRKEKRNFPLILESPSPNQTSLYFCASSFTGGNEKLFFGSGTQLSVL.

V gene TRBV3-1 combines with J gene TRBJ1-5; TCRdb designates TRBD1, a call that cannot be tested without DNA. Germline assignment: CDR1 LGHDT and CDR2 YNNKEL (reference sequence). The CDR3 runs 16 residues. This CDR3 reads CASSHGQLGSNQPQHF.

The V gene is TRBV27, the J gene TRBJ1-2; as DNA is missing, the TRBD1 call by TCRdb cannot be tested. Germline CDR1 reads MNHEY; CDR2 reads SMNVEV (reference sequence). The CDR3 extends over 17 amino acids. Here the CDR3 reads CASSLSGGVGLGYGYTF.

The chain employs TRBV10-3 and TRBJ2-5; no DNA is available, so the TRBD1 call from TCRdb remains unchecked. This CDR3 region has 13 residues. Germline loops: CDR1 ENHRY, CDR2 SYGVKD. Here the CDR3 reads CAISGQVQETQYF.

The chain carries TRBV9 and TRBJ1-3. The CDR3 is 15 residues long. The germline V gene has CDR1 SGDLS and CDR2 YYNGEE. CDR3 amino acids: CASSVGDLGGNTIYF. Drawing the rest from reference TRBV9 and TRBJ1-3, the complete variable domain is DSGVTQTPKHLITATGQRVTLRCSPRSGDLSVYWYQQSLDQGLQFLIQYYNGEERAKGNILERFSAQQFPDLHSELNLSSLELGDSALYFCASSVGDLGGNTIYFGEGSWLTVV.

The chain combines TRBV6-2 or TRBV6-3 with TRBJ2-2; the TCRdb D gene call, TRBD2, has no DNA to confirm it. The length of the CDR3 is 18 residues. CDR1 is MNHEY, CDR2 SVGEGT, per germline. CDR3 loop: CASSYPPGGPGDTGELFF.

The chain joins TRBV18 to TRBJ2-1; TCRdb calls TRBD1, which cannot be checked without DNA. Germline CDR1 KGHSH, CDR2 LQKENI. This CDR3 has 15 residues. The CDR3: CASSPFRQGYNEQFF.

The V gene is TRBV15, the J gene TRBJ1-1. The CDR3 is 15 residues long. Germline CDR1 LNHNV, CDR2 YYDKDF (reference sequence). This CDR3 reads CATSRDFDGNTEAFF.

The chain recombines TRBV12-3 or TRBV12-4 with TRBJ2-5; TCRdb calls TRBD2, which cannot be checked without DNA. The CDR3 runs to 15 residues. CDR3 amino acids: CASSLMRAPQETQYF.

The chain is built from TRBV28 and TRBJ2-1; TCRdb's D gene call, TRBD1, goes unchecked for lack of DNA. The CDR3 spans 14 residues. Germline V lookup: CDR1 MDHEN, CDR2 SYDVKM. The CDR3 sequence: CASRGAGADNEQFF.

The gene calls are TRBV5-1 and TRBJ2-7; the D call from TCRdb, TRBD2, cannot be confirmed without DNA. This CDR3 comprises 15 residues. In germline, CDR1 is SGHRS, CDR2 YFSETQ. CDR3 sequence reads: CASSRDSVGSYEQYF.

The chain uses TRBV24-1 and TRBJ2-3; TCRdb's assignment of TRBD1 cannot be checked, as there is no DNA. The CDR3 runs to 16 residues. Per the germline V gene, CDR1 is KGHDR and CDR2 is SFDVKD. The CDR3 loop is CATSDRTGTSTDTQYF.

V usage is TRBV20-1 and J usage is TRBJ2-3; TCRdb's assignment of TRBD2 cannot be checked, as there is no DNA. From germline, CDR1 is DFQATT and CDR2 SNEGSKA (reference sequence). The CDR3 spans 14 residues. The CDR3: CSAPKAGGTDTQYF.